The source of this T cell receptor (beta chain) is a study of blood T cells in healthy people across ages. A second PCR of roughly 7 to 11 cycles used a sample-barcoded 5' primer and a J-beta primer mix. With 12 random nucleotides, a template-switch adaptor tagged each individual cDNA molecule. TCRdb recomputed calls from the 5' RACE reads with MiXCR, one row per CDR3 protein. The sample consists of 800,000 or so distinct CDR3 sequences, around 62% of them appearing once. Germline CDR1 SEHNR, CDR2 FQNEAQ (reference sequence). The CDR3 is made up of 15 amino acids. Between the trimmed V and J ends, which lost 0 bases and 4 bases, there was a span of 10 bases.

The chain has TRBV7-9 and TRBJ2-1; perhaps D is TRBD1 or TRBD2 (6 bases each). Sequencing was done on a sample of blood. This TCR derives from a man aged 25-45 years in good health. In nucleotides, the CDR3 is TGTGCCAGCAGCTTAGCAGGGGGGAAATACAATGAGCAGTTCTTC. Its translation is CASSLAGGKYNEQFF.